This T cell receptor (beta chain) was obtained from a study of blood T cell repertoires in COVID-19. At the level of the study: T cells, B-cell-depleted T cells, or PBMCs provided the cDNA or gDNA that served as material.

The CDR3 covers 14 residues. The germline V gene encodes CDR1 SGHRS and CDR2 YFSETQ. The V segment lost 4 bases and the J segment 5 bases; nucleotides outside the gene matches: 5. Assay used: immunoSEQ multiplex PCR; TCRdb lists only in-frame clones, some missing. The sample holds 20,000 to 25,000 clones, 86% seen once. J is TRBJ1-4 and V is TRBV5-1; 7 bases align to TRBD1. The source is a woman older than 75 with active or convalescent COVID-19. The sequencing sample was made of peripheral blood. CDR3 in DNA: TGCGCCAGCAGCCGGGACAGAACGAATGAAAAACTGTTTTTT. It codes for CASSRDRTNEKLFF.